This is a list of T cell receptor beta chains from one sample in a study of OX40 agonist ivuxolimab in advanced cancers. The table came from immunoSEQ multiplex PCR; TCRdb's copy has only in-frame clones and leaves some out. The sample shows tens of thousands of clones, 86% of them seen only once. The sample was CD4+ or CD8+ T cells sorted from blood, taken in a trial of the OX40 agonist ivuxolimab. All receptors derive from an adult with an advanced solid tumor such as melanoma, head and neck, liver or kidney cancer. Each CDR3 is given with its conserved first and last residue. Each record gives: J gene, clone size, V gene, D gene, CDR3 protein. A D gene is named only where the DNA matches it firmly. A clone size is listed for some rows: how often the clone was seen (once, few, many), or a class if it is expanded.

j_call: TRBJ2-7
clone_size: -
v_call: TRBV5-1
d_call: -
cdr3_aa: CASSLGGEGVYEQYF

j_call: TRBJ1-1
clone_size: -
v_call: TRBV25-1
d_call: -
cdr3_aa: CASSEWGGGGRATEAFF

j_call: TRBJ2-7
clone_size: -
v_call: TRBV5-1
d_call: TRBD1
cdr3_aa: CASSPDRGTDEQYF

j_call: TRBJ1-2
clone_size: -
v_call: TRBV13
d_call: TRBD1
cdr3_aa: CASSSITGGSYGYTF

j_call: TRBJ1-2
clone_size: -
v_call: TRBV29-1
d_call: TRBD1
cdr3_aa: CSVADRVPANYGYTF

j_call: TRBJ2-2
clone_size: -
v_call: TRBV4-2
d_call: TRBD1
cdr3_aa: CASSQGTGGNTGELFF

j_call: TRBJ2-5
clone_size: -
v_call: TRBV28
d_call: -
cdr3_aa: CASRRETQYF

j_call: TRBJ1-3
clone_size: -
v_call: TRBV6-6
d_call: -
cdr3_aa: CASNRGDLVSGNTIYF

j_call: TRBJ2-5
clone_size: -
v_call: TRBV4-1
d_call: TRBD2
cdr3_aa: CASSQLFSGRIETQYF

j_call: TRBJ1-5
clone_size: -
v_call: TRBV5-6
d_call: -
cdr3_aa: CASSLWGSKGQPQHF

j_call: TRBJ1-2
clone_size: -
v_call: TRBV7-2
d_call: TRBD1
cdr3_aa: CASSLIGQGFSNYGYTF

j_call: TRBJ2-3
clone_size: -
v_call: TRBV4-2
d_call: TRBD2
cdr3_aa: CASSQLAGTGDTQYF

j_call: TRBJ1-4
clone_size: -
v_call: TRBV2
d_call: -
cdr3_aa: CASRQGSTNEKLFF

j_call: TRBJ2-5
clone_size: few
v_call: TRBV25-1
d_call: TRBD1
cdr3_aa: CASSDPGTAQETQYF

j_call: TRBJ1-5
clone_size: -
v_call: TRBV10-3
d_call: -
cdr3_aa: CAISEGGGTLGTQPQHF

j_call: TRBJ1-5
clone_size: -
v_call: TRBV19
d_call: -
cdr3_aa: CASSVGRRNQPQHF

j_call: TRBJ2-5
clone_size: -
v_call: TRBV15
d_call: -
cdr3_aa: CATSRDSRPPKESQYF

j_call: TRBJ1-5
clone_size: -
v_call: TRBV30
d_call: -
cdr3_aa: CAWSKKAAGYQPQHF

j_call: TRBJ1-1
clone_size: -
v_call: TRBV5-1
d_call: TRBD1
cdr3_aa: CASSGTGSNTEAFF

j_call: TRBJ2-7
clone_size: -
v_call: TRBV27
d_call: -
cdr3_aa: CASRLWQGVGEYF

j_call: TRBJ2-5
clone_size: -
v_call: TRBV10-3
d_call: -
cdr3_aa: CAISPGAETQYF

j_call: TRBJ2-2
clone_size: few
v_call: TRBV7-2
d_call: TRBD1
cdr3_aa: CASSTQTGGAGELFF

j_call: TRBJ1-2
clone_size: -
v_call: TRBV1
d_call: -
cdr3_aa: CTSRMSSLRKTYGYTF

j_call: TRBJ1-1
clone_size: -
v_call: TRBV6-1
d_call: -
cdr3_aa: CASSRKNTEAFF

j_call: TRBJ2-7
clone_size: -
v_call: TRBV6-5
d_call: -
cdr3_aa: CASSPRRGYEQYF

j_call: TRBJ2-7
clone_size: -
v_call: TRBV15
d_call: -
cdr3_aa: CATSILEGTSSSYEQYF

j_call: TRBJ1-6
clone_size: -
v_call: TRBV15
d_call: -
cdr3_aa: CATSRDRIYNSPLHF

j_call: TRBJ2-1
clone_size: -
v_call: TRBV30
d_call: -
cdr3_aa: CAWMQNNEQFF

j_call: TRBJ1-5
clone_size: -
v_call: TRBV28
d_call: -
cdr3_aa: CASRGGSNQPQHF

j_call: TRBJ1-2
clone_size: -
v_call: TRBV28
d_call: -
cdr3_aa: CASSLSRLGKSDGYTF

j_call: TRBJ2-3
clone_size: few
v_call: TRBV6-1
d_call: -
cdr3_aa: CASTMRGLGDTQYF

j_call: TRBJ2-1
clone_size: once
v_call: TRBV5-6
d_call: -
cdr3_aa: CASSHEDNEQFF

j_call: TRBJ1-2
clone_size: -
v_call: TRBV19
d_call: -
cdr3_aa: CASSISRTAYGYTF

j_call: TRBJ2-1
clone_size: once
v_call: TRBV18
d_call: -
cdr3_aa: CASSPLEGPGNEQFF

j_call: TRBJ2-7
clone_size: -
v_call: TRBV4-1
d_call: -
cdr3_aa: CASSHDTGPRIYEQYF

j_call: TRBJ2-1
clone_size: -
v_call: TRBV7-2
d_call: -
cdr3_aa: CASSLGEYNEQFF

j_call: TRBJ2-2
clone_size: -
v_call: TRBV19
d_call: -
cdr3_aa: CASRIDANTGELFF

j_call: TRBJ1-5
clone_size: -
v_call: TRBV2
d_call: -
cdr3_aa: CASSVGLNGNQPQHF

j_call: TRBJ2-3
clone_size: -
v_call: TRBV2
d_call: -
cdr3_aa: CASSEGGAPTQYF

j_call: TRBJ1-5
clone_size: -
v_call: TRBV7-6
d_call: -
cdr3_aa: CASSLGGRNNQPQHF

j_call: TRBJ1-2
clone_size: -
v_call: TRBV5-1
d_call: -
cdr3_aa: CASSAANYGYTF

j_call: TRBJ2-6
clone_size: -
v_call: TRBV6-1
d_call: -
cdr3_aa: CASSESVAGANVLTF

j_call: TRBJ2-1
clone_size: -
v_call: TRBV6-5
d_call: -
cdr3_aa: CASSSPSFLNEQFF

j_call: TRBJ2-4
clone_size: -
v_call: TRBV30
d_call: TRBD1
cdr3_aa: CAWSVRRDRRNIQYF

j_call: TRBJ2-1
clone_size: -
v_call: TRBV30
d_call: -
cdr3_aa: CAWTPPGGEQFF

j_call: TRBJ1-4
clone_size: -
v_call: TRBV6-6
d_call: -
cdr3_aa: CATRREAGAEKLFF

j_call: TRBJ2-7
clone_size: -
v_call: TRBV19
d_call: TRBD2
cdr3_aa: CASSQGLTYEQYF

j_call: TRBJ2-1
clone_size: once
v_call: TRBV5-4
d_call: TRBD2
cdr3_aa: CASTAGGSYNEQFF

j_call: TRBJ2-5
clone_size: -
v_call: TRBV5-1
d_call: -
cdr3_aa: CASSLDVGYQETQYF

j_call: TRBJ1-5
clone_size: -
v_call: TRBV19
d_call: TRBD1
cdr3_aa: CASSIGRQGVQPQHF

j_call: TRBJ2-7
clone_size: -
v_call: TRBV5-1
d_call: -
cdr3_aa: CASSYSRSYEQYF

j_call: TRBJ2-7
clone_size: -
v_call: TRBV18
d_call: -
cdr3_aa: CASSRSGPAGEQYF

j_call: TRBJ2-5
clone_size: -
v_call: TRBV6-6
d_call: TRBD2
cdr3_aa: CASRSGRVQETQYF

j_call: TRBJ2-2
clone_size: -
v_call: TRBV29-1
d_call: TRBD2
cdr3_aa: CSVDERGTGELFF

j_call: TRBJ2-7
clone_size: -
v_call: TRBV6-5
d_call: TRBD1
cdr3_aa: CASSYQGQGTYEQYF

j_call: TRBJ2-1
clone_size: -
v_call: TRBV19
d_call: -
cdr3_aa: CASSGGELARSYNEQFF

j_call: TRBJ2-2
clone_size: -
v_call: TRBV18
d_call: -
cdr3_aa: CASSRAAGIGGELFF

j_call: TRBJ2-1
clone_size: -
v_call: TRBV12-1
d_call: -
cdr3_aa: CASRWGVLPPSYNEQFF

j_call: TRBJ2-3
clone_size: -
v_call: TRBV6-1
d_call: TRBD1
cdr3_aa: CASSEWWVGDRAGNTQYF

j_call: TRBJ1-5
clone_size: once
v_call: TRBV18
d_call: TRBD1
cdr3_aa: CASSLEGTGAHQPQHF